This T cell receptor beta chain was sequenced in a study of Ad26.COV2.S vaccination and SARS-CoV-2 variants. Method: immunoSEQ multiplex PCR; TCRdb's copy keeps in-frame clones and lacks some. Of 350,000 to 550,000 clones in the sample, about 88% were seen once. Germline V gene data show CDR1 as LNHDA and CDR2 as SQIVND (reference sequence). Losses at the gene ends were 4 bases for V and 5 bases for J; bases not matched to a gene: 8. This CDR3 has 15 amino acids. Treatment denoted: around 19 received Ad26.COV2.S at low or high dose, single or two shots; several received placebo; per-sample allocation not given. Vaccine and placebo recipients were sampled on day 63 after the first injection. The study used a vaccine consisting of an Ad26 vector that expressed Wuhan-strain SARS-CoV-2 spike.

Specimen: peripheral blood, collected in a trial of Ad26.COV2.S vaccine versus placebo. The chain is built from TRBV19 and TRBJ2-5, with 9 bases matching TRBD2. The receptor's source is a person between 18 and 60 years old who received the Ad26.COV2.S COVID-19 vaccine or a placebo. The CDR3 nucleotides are TGTGCCAGTAGTAACACCGGGACTAGCTGGGAGACCCAGTACTTC. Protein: CASSNTGTSWETQYF.